This entry describes one T cell receptor beta chain. Its cognate antigen is unknown. TCR cDNA was made by 5'RACE template switching, adding a universal primer site and UMIs. Using its own MiXCR run on the 5' RACE reads, TCRdb lists one record per CDR3 protein. The sample consists of 300,000 or so distinct CDR3 sequences, 8.1% of them appearing once. Germline CDR1 SNHLY, CDR2 FYNNEI. Losses at the gene ends were 8 bases for V and 6 bases for J; bases not matched to a gene: 10. CDR3 length equals 16 residues. The data stem from a study of T cells after yellow fever vaccination. Overall study results and limits: Only a minor proportion of clonotypes was detected across both CD4 and CD8 compartments. Most primary-vaccination clones reappeared after the booster (less than 98% CD4, roughly 88% CD8).

The chain recombines TRBV2 with TRBJ2-1; 13 bases fit TRBD2. The sequence was obtained from a man between 18 and 35 years old who received the YFV17D yellow fever vaccine. Sequencing was performed on PBMCs, taken about 41 days after the first yellow fever vaccination. CDR3 loop: CASAEKGLAGTNEQFF. CDR3 nucleotide sequence: TGTGCCAGCGCGGAAAAGGGACTAGCGGGGACCAATGAGCAGTTCTTC.